A single sample is the source of the 32 T cell receptor beta chains below, sequenced in a study of tumor-infiltrating lymphocytes in primary liver carcinoma. Each 20-30 mg portion of unsorted bulk tissue served as the source for co-extraction of RNA and DNA. TCR beta cDNA was reverse-transcribed from about 550 ng of total RNA. The reaction used a constant-region primer and ProtoScript II reverse transcriptase. TCR beta libraries came from three nested multiplex PCR rounds using slightly modified ARM-PCR. Each of the first two PCR rounds ran approximately 11 cycles with TRBV1-TRBV30 forward and C-beta reverse primers. TCRdb passed the multiplex PCR reads through MiXCR, listing each CDR3 protein once. The sample lists roughly 200,000 distinct CDR3 sequences; approximately 80% were seen once. Material for sequencing was tumor tissue from primary liver carcinoma. These receptors were taken from a man aged 35-49 years with primary liver carcinoma and hepatitis B virus infection.

Points on this clonotype: One end of the junction does not line up with germline, which may come from a read error. This chain joins TRBV5-6 and TRBJ1-2, with D uncertain. The CDR3 is made up of 13 amino acids. The germline gives CDR1 SGHDT, CDR2 YYEEEE. The CDR3 loop reads CASSLTSNYGYTF. CDR3 sequence (DNA): TGTGCCAGTAGCTTGACATCAAACTATGGCTACACCTTC.

This clonotype was observed a single time. The CDR3 ends on some other residue instead of the conserved phenylalanine or tryptophan, so this is likely a read error. V and J are TRBV11-2 and TRBJ2-5; D might be TRBD1 or TRBD2, each matching 5 bases. The CDR3 is 18 amino acids. Per the germline V gene, CDR1 is SGHAT and CDR2 is FQNNGV. Trimming stripped 5 bases from V and 7 bases from J, with 29 bases between. The CDR3 is CASSPSSIQGTVRATQYL. CDR3 DNA: TGTGCCAGCAGCCCTAGCTCAATCCAGGGTACTGTGCGGGCGACCCAGTACCTC.

A note on this clonotype: The conserved phenylalanine or tryptophan is not found at the CDR3 terminus, so this likely reflects a read error. This rearrangement joins TRBV6-5 to TRBJ2-5; 11 bases are shared with TRBD2. Per the germline V gene, CDR1 is MNHEY and CDR2 is SVGAGI. This CDR3 contains 19 residues. V was clipped by 7 bases and J by 5 bases; unmatched bases: 21. Here the CDR3 DNA reads TGTGCCAGCACACGGACGGGGTTGGTAGCGGGAGGGCCGTCGGAGACCCAGTACTCC. It translates to CASTRTGLVAGGPSETQYS.

On this clonotype itself: In this CDR3 the conserved last residue, phenylalanine or tryptophan, is missing, so a read error is likely. The chain carries TRBV11-2 and TRBJ2-7; 8 bases line up with TRBD2. This CDR3 has 17 residues. The junction had 15 bases not matched to a gene; V was cut back by 7 bases and J by 1 base. Germline lookup yields CDR1 SGHAT and CDR2 FQNNGV. CDR3 protein: CASKQGLTGGWSYEQYL. The CDR3 region has the DNA TGTGCCAGCAAACAAGGACTAACGGGAGGGTGGTCCTACGAGCAGTACTTA.

A remark on this clonotype: A single base separates this from a much larger clone, so it may be a read error. The chain links TRBV4-3 to TRBJ2-5, with D uncertain. V lost 1 base and J 7 bases, leaving 16 bases between the germline ends. The CDR3 consists of 15 residues. Germline CDR1 LGHNA, CDR2 YSLEER. In nucleotides, the CDR3 is TGCGCCAGCAGCCAAGCAGTCCTTTTGACTGGGACCCAGTACTTC. Amino acids: CASSQAVLLTGTQYF.

Comment on this clonotype: A clone one base away is much larger, so this may be a read error. This sequence joins TRBV24-1 and TRBJ2-1, with a possible D match to TRBD2 (6 bases). The J call could be wrong; TRBJ2-7 is a better fit for the DNA end. This CDR3 comprises 15 residues. In germline, CDR1 is KGHDR, CDR2 SFDVKD. The CDR3 DNA sequence: TGTGCCACCAGTGAGGGCGAAGGCGGGAAAAATGAGCAGTACTTC. It specifies CATSEGEGGKNEQYF.

The genes are TRBV6-1 and TRBJ2-5, with D unresolved. Germline CDR1 MNHNS, CDR2 SASEGT. Deletions cut 2 bases from V and 7 bases from J, with 5 bases between. This CDR3 comprises 11 residues. The CDR3 DNA sequence: TGTGCCAGCAGTGAAAGCCCGACCCAGTACTTC. This gives the protein CASSESPTQYF.

Points on this clonotype: Compared with germline, one end of the junction differs, possibly owing to a read error. CDR3 amino acids: CSIVDAPGEPYF. The CDR3 DNA is TGCAGCATTGTGGACGCACCCGGCGAGCCGTACTTC. V is TRBV29-1 and J is TRBJ2-7; D uncertain. This CDR3 region has 12 residues. CDR1 SQVTM and CDR2 ANQGSEA come from the germline V gene.

With regard to this clonotype: Without the conserved terminal phenylalanine or tryptophan, this CDR3 likely stems from a read error. The rearrangement joins TRBV6-1 to TRBJ1-2, with D unclear. Trimming stripped 6 bases from V and 4 bases from J, with 15 bases between. The germline V gene encodes CDR1 MNHNS and CDR2 SASEGT. The CDR3 runs to 14 residues. In DNA, the CDR3 is TGTGCCAGCAGGCCACAGATCCAAAGCTATGGCTACACCCTA. Residues: CASRPQIQSYGYTL.

J is TRBJ2-3 and V is TRBV4-3, with 8 bases that match TRBD2. The CDR3 has 20 amino acids. Trimming removed 10 bases from V and 4 bases from J; junction bases left unmatched: 28. Germline assignment: CDR1 LGHNA and CDR2 YSLEER. The CDR3 coding sequence is TGCGCCATTAGCCAAGATCTTCCCTCCGGGACTAGTGGGAGAGCAGATACGCAGTATTTT. It translates to CAISQDLPSGTSGRADTQYF.

Regarding this clonotype: The conserved phenylalanine or tryptophan is not found at the CDR3 terminus, so this likely reflects a read error. The J gene is TRBJ2-1, the V gene TRBV11-1; D might be TRBD2 (6 bases). V shed 5 bases and J shed 7 bases, with 12 bases lying between them. The V gene's germline CDR1 is SGHAT and CDR2 FQDESV (reference sequence). The CDR3 spans 13 residues. CDR3 nucleotides: TGTGCCAGCAGCGCGGGGAGGCCGAATGAGCAGTTCTTA. Translated, it gives CASSAGRPNEQFL.

As regards this clonotype: One end of the junction fails to match germline, which may point to a read error. The chain joins TRBV11-2 to TRBJ2-4, with D unresolved. The V gene's germline CDR1 is SGHAT and CDR2 FQNNGV. This CDR3 contains 14 residues. The CDR3 DNA sequence: TGTGTCAGCAGCTTAGAAGGCTACAAAAACGTTCAGTACTTC. It specifies CVSSLEGYKNVQYF.

As to this clonotype: One end of the junction fails to match germline, which may point to a read error. This sequence joins TRBV12-3 or TRBV12-4 and TRBJ1-5; D gene unclear. This CDR3 has 15 amino acids. In DNA form, the CDR3 reads TGTGCCAGTAGTTTAAATCGGGGTAGCATTCAGCCCCAGCATTTT. Amino acid sequence: CASSLNRGSIQPQHF.

This clonotype was seen a few times. The rearrangement links TRBV7-3 to TRBJ2-2; no clear D gene. Looked up from germline, CDR1 is SGHTA and CDR2 is FQGTGA. The CDR3 length is 15 residues. The V gene lost 2 bases and the J gene lost 0 bases, with 7 bases spanning the gap. This CDR3 is CASSLHSSNTGELFF. CDR3 nucleotide sequence: TGTGCCAGCAGCTTACACAGTTCGAACACCGGGGAGCTGTTTTTT.

On this clonotype: A read error is possible here, since a much larger clone lies one base away. This chain connects TRBV5-5 to TRBJ1-2; D is uncertain. Per germline, CDR1 SGHKS and CDR2 YYEKEE (reference sequence). The CDR3 spans 11 residues. This CDR3 is CANSLREGYTF. CDR3 nucleotides: TGTGCCAACAGCTTGAGGGAGGGCTACACCTTC.

As regards this clonotype: Its ends do not fully match the called genes, so a read error is possible. This rearrangement joins TRBV11-2 to TRBJ1-1; TRBD1 is a possible D gene (5 bases). The CDR3 runs to 13 residues. The V gene's germline CDR1 is SGHAT and CDR2 FQNNGV. The DNA for the CDR3 is TGTACCAGCAGCTTGGAGGGGAACACTGAAACTTTCTTT. It translates to CTSSLEGNTETFF.

The V gene is TRBV11-1, the J gene TRBJ2-5, with 10 positions matching TRBD2. The V gene end was trimmed by 7 bases and the J gene end by 13 bases; junction bases not matched to a gene: 18. The V gene's germline CDR1 is SGHAT and CDR2 FQDESV (reference sequence). The length of the CDR3 is 15 residues. The CDR3 DNA reads TGTGCCAGCACCCTCACGGGACTAGCGAGAGAGTCCCGGTACTTC. It specifies CASTLTGLARESRYF.

This clonotype was observed once. As the CDR3 is not closed by the conserved phenylalanine or tryptophan, this likely results from a read error. The rearrangement uses TRBV5-4 and TRBJ2-6; 11 bases are shared with TRBD1. CDR3 length: 17 amino acids. From germline, CDR1 is SGHNT and CDR2 YYREEE (reference sequence). The CDR3 here is CASSQGQGASGANVLTS. The CDR3 coding sequence is TGTGCCAGCAGTCAAGGACAGGGGGCATCTGGGGCCAATGTCCTGACTTCC.

To note about this clonotype: At one end the junction does not follow the germline gene, possibly because of a read error. The chain carries TRBV11-1 and TRBJ2-1; D remains ambiguous. The V gene's germline CDR1 is SGHAT and CDR2 FQDESV (reference sequence). The CDR3 is 16 residues long. The DNA for the CDR3 is TGTGCCAGCATCTCCTCCTCTATCTTCTCCTACAATGAGCAGATCTTC. Translation gives CASISSSIFSYNEQIF.

As for this clonotype: This could be a read error, since a much larger clone is one nucleotide away. The chain employs TRBV5-5 and TRBJ1-5; the D is unclear. Germline CDR1 SGHKS, CDR2 YYEKEE (reference sequence). The CDR3 has 15 residues. CDR3 protein: CAGSLADSFGQPRHF. The CDR3 bases are TGTGCCGGCAGCTTGGCCGACTCCTTTGGGCAGCCCCGGCATTTT.

The chain combines TRBV11-3 with TRBJ2-3, with D tentatively TRBD2 (6 bases). V shed 5 bases and J shed 7 bases, with 22 bases lying between them. Germline-derived CDR1 and CDR2 are SGHNT and YENEEA. CDR3 length equals 16 residues. The CDR3 reads CASSPGIQRALYTQYF. DNA of the CDR3: TGTGCCAGCAGCCCAGGGATCCAGCGGGCCTTGTATACGCAGTATTTT.

J is TRBJ2-5 and V is TRBV11-2; tentative D call: TRBD1 (6 bases). With 5 bases removed from V and 2 bases from J, the gap between germline ends came to 15 bases. The germline CDR1 and CDR2 sequences are SGHAT and FQNNGV. There are 15 residues in the CDR3. CDR3 loop: CASSMIGGRQETQYF. The CDR3 nucleotides read TGTGCCAGCAGCATGATAGGGGGTAGGCAAGAGACCCAGTACTTC.

J is TRBJ2-7 and V is TRBV10-3; no clear D. V shed 4 bases and J shed 12 bases, with 25 bases lying between them. Germline loops: CDR1 ENHRY, CDR2 SYGVKD. This CDR3 has 15 residues. CDR3 amino acids: CAISGRAMSSYEWYF. The DNA for the CDR3 is TGTGCCATCAGTGGACGGGCGATGAGCTCCTACGAGTGGTACTTC.

About this clonotype: One base away lies a much larger clone, so this may be a sequencing read error. This chain's CDR3 is CTSTLRGVNTEAFF. In DNA form, the CDR3 reads TGTACCAGCACCCTCAGGGGCGTGAACACTGAAGCTTTCTTT. This chain uses TRBV28 with TRBJ1-1, with D possibly matching TRBD1 (6 bases). Germline V CDR1 and CDR2: MDHEN, SYDVKM. The CDR3 extends over 14 amino acids. Supplemented by reference TRBV28 and TRBJ1-1, the full variable domain reads DVKVTQSSRYLVKRTGEKVFLECVQDMDHENMFWYRQDPGLGLRLIYFSYDVKMKEKGDIPEGYSVSREKKERFSLILESASTNQTSMYLCTSTLRGVNTEAFFGQGTRLTVV.

On this clonotype itself: An end of the junction differs from the germline gene, which may be a read error. J is TRBJ2-3 and V is TRBV30, with TRBD2 matching over 9 bases. The CDR3 length is 16 residues. Per germline, CDR1 GTSNPN and CDR2 SVGIG (reference sequence). CDR3 DNA: TGTGCGTGGAGAAGCTCCCTAGCGGGGATCACAGATACGCGGTATTTT. It is translated as CAWRSSLAGITDTRYF. Full variable domain (missing parts from reference TRBV30 and TRBJ2-3): SQTIHQWPATLVQPVGSPLSLECTVEGTSNPNLYWYRQAAGRGLQLLFYSVGIGQISSEVPQNLSASRPQDRQFILSSKKLLLSDSGFYLCAWRSSLAGITDTRYFGPGTRLTVL.

On this clonotype itself: The junction departs from the called germline gene at one end, perhaps through a read error. The V call is TRBV4-2, the J call TRBJ1-3; TRBD1 might be the D (5 bases). Looked up from germline, CDR1 is LGHNA and CDR2 is YNFKEQ. The CDR3 spans 21 residues. The CDR3 loop reads CTSSQEGLTRGRISSGNTIYF. The DNA for the CDR3 is TGTACCAGCAGCCAAGAAGGCTTGACAAGGGGTCGTATTTCCTCTGGAAACACCATATATTTT.

This clonotype has a single count. An end of the junction differs from the germline gene, which may be a read error. V and J are TRBV6-1 and TRBJ1-5, with D tentatively TRBD1 (6 bases). Germline CDR1 MNHNS, CDR2 SASEGT. The CDR3 covers 14 residues. The CDR3 nucleotides read TGTTCCAGCAGTGAAGGGGGAAATGATCAGCCCCAGCAATTT. As protein: CSSSEGGNDQPQQF.

With regard to this clonotype: The conserved closing phenylalanine or tryptophan is absent in this CDR3, likely reflecting a read error. J is TRBJ2-2 and V is TRBV12-3 or TRBV12-4, with D possibly being TRBD1 (6 bases). The CDR3 covers 16 residues. CDR3 nucleotides: TGTGCCATCAGTTTATTAGTCGCCAGGGGCACCGGGGAGCTGTTTGTT. Protein: CAISLLVARGTGELFV.

Comment on this clonotype: Possible read error: a much larger clone is one base away. This CDR3 fails to terminate in the conserved phenylalanine or tryptophan, so it likely reflects a read error. This rearrangement joins TRBV5-1 to TRBJ2-1, with TRBD2 identical over 7 bases. The CDR3 spans 14 residues. Germline values: CDR1 SGHRS, CDR2 YFSETQ. The J segment lost 8 bases and the V segment lost 2 bases, leaving 7 bases of the junction unmatched. The CDR3 nucleotides read TGCGCCAGCAGCTTAGAGGGCGGGAGCCATGAGCAGTTCCTC. Its protein is CASSLEGGSHEQFL.

Note on this clonotype: It is likely a read error, because the conserved phenylalanine at the end of the CDR3 is missing. The chain has TRBV4-3 and TRBJ1-6; D might be TRBD1 (5 bases). Germline lookup yields CDR1 LGHNA and CDR2 YSLEER. V shed 5 bases and J shed 7 bases, with 18 bases lying between them. The CDR3 length is 16 residues. For the CDR3, the DNA is TGCGCCAGCAGCTCCCGGGACGGGGGAAGGAATTCACCCCTCCACTCT. Translating it yields CASSSRDGGRNSPLHS.

Details on this clonotype: A junction end diverges from the germline sequence, so it may reflect a read error. This chain joins TRBV7-8 and TRBJ2-3, with TRBD2 matching over 9 bases. Germline V gene sequence: CDR1 SGHVS, CDR2 FQNEAQ. The CDR3 totals 16 residues. The CDR3 DNA is TGTGCCAGCAGCTCCCCCGGGACTAGCTGGAGGAGTACGCATTATTTT. The encoded protein is CASSSPGTSWRSTHYF.

The table lists this clonotype with a count of one. Lacking the conserved final phenylalanine or tryptophan, this CDR3 likely reflects a read error. The rearrangement links TRBV12-3 or TRBV12-4 to TRBJ2-3; D remains ambiguous. There are 15 residues in the CDR3. The germline V and J ends were trimmed by 7 bases and 1 base, with 15 bases remaining between them. CDR3 DNA sequence: TGTGCCAGCACTGGGCAGGCTTTAGGCACAGATACGCAGTATTTG. Protein: CASTGQALGTDTQYL.